The 2 T cell receptor beta chains given below trace back to one sample, sequenced in a study of control samples from healthy donors and cancer patients. Generated by immunoSEQ multiplex PCR, the TCRdb table keeps only in-frame clones and is missing some. The profile shows approximately 46,000 clones, about 89% of them singletons. Sequencing was done on a sample of PBMCs. All receptors derive from a woman in her sixties or seventies with lung cancer.

The table lists this clone with a few counts. V is TRBV29-1 and J is TRBJ1-5, with 7 bases fitting TRBD1. With V trimmed by 4 bases and J by 4 bases, 7 bases remained unmatched. Germline CDR1 is SQVTM and CDR2 is ANQGSEA. The CDR3 is 14 residues long. CDR3 region: CSVGQGGGNQPQHF. CDR3 coding DNA: TGCAGCGTTGGCCAGGGGGGAGGAAATCAGCCCCAGCATTTT.

The chain couples TRBV19 to TRBJ2-7; 10 bases line up with TRBD2. The CDR3 runs 15 residues. Germline CDR1 LNHDA, CDR2 SQIVND (reference sequence). The J segment lost 1 base and the V segment lost 3 bases, leaving 3 bases of the junction unmatched. CDR3 DNA sequence: TGTGCCAGTAGTATGTCTAGCGGGAGTTCCTACGAGCAGTACTTC. This gives the protein CASSMSSGSSYEQYF.